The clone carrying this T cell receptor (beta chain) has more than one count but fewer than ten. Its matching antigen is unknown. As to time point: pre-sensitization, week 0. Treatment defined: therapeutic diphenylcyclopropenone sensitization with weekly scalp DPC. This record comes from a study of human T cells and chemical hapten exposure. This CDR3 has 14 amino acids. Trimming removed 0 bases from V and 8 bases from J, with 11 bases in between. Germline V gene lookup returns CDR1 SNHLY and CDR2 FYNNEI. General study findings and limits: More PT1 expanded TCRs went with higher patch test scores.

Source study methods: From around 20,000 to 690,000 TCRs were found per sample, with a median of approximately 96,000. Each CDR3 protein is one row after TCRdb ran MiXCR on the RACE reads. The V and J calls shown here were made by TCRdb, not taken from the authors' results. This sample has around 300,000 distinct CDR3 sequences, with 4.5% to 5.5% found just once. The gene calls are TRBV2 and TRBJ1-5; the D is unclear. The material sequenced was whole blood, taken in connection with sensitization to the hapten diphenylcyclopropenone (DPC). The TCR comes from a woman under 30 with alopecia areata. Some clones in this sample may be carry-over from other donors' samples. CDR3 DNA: TGTGCCAGCAGTGAAGCTGGTACTTGGAAGCCCCAGCATTTT. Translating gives CASSEAGTWKPQHF.